In its sample, the clone carrying this T cell receptor beta chain was seen a few times. This entry is derived from a study of blood T cell repertoires in COVID-19. Study-level information: From T cells, B-cell-depleted T cells, or PBMCs came the material, which was cDNA or gDNA.

Trimming removed 0 bases at V and 2 bases at J, with 12 bases between. This CDR3 spans 17 amino acids. Germline-derived CDR1 and CDR2 are KGHDR and SFDVKD. Clones were sequenced by immunoSEQ multiplex PCR, and TCRdb holds only the in-frame ones, with some missing. This sample has around 100,000 clones, with around 93% found just once. This TCR was recovered from a human donor with active COVID-19. The donor label of this sample is uncertain. The chain combines TRBV24-1 with TRBJ2-2; D is undetermined. The specimen was peripheral blood. Written as DNA, the CDR3 is TGTGCCACCAGTGATTTGGGCCGAAGTACAAACACCGGGGAGCTGTTTTTT. It yields the protein CATSDLGRSTNTGELFF.